The source of this T cell receptor beta chain is a study of control samples from healthy donors and cancer patients. The CDR3 extends over 15 amino acids. V dropped 0 bases and J dropped 5; count of bases not matched to a gene: 4. Germline V lookup: CDR1 SGHNT, CDR2 YYREEE (reference sequence). Libraries were prepared by immunoSEQ multiplex PCR; TCRdb keeps only in-frame clonotypes and omits some of them. The data contain some 150,000 clones, 75% to 90% of them singletons. The V and J genes are TRBV5-4 and TRBJ2-5, with 10 bases aligning to TRBD1. The receptor was derived from a man aged 25-40 years in good health. Sequenced sample: blood. For the CDR3, the DNA is TGTGCCAGCAGCTTGGGGGACAGGGGCAGGGAGACCCAGTACTTC. Translation gives CASSLGDRGRETQYF.